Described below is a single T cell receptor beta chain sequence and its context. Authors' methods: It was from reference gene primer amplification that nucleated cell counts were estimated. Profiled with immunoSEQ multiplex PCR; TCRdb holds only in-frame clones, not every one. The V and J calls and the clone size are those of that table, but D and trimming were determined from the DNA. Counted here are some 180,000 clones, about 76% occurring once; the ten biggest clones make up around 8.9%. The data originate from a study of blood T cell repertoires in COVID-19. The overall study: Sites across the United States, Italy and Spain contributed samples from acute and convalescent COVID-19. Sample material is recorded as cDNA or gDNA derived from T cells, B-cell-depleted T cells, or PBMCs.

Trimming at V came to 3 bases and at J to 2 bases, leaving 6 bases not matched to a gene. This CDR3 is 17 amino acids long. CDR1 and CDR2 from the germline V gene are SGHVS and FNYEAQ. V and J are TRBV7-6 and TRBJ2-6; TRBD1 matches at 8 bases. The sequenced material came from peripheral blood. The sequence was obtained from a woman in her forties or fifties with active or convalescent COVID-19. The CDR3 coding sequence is TGTGCCAGCAGCTTCTCAGGGGGCAAGGCTGGGGCCAACGTCCTGACTTTC. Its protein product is CASSFSGGKAGANVLTF. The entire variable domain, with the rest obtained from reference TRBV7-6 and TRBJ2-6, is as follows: GAGVSQSPRYKVTKRGQDVALRCDPISGHVSLYWYRQALGQGPEFLTYFNYEAQQDKSGLPNDRFSAERPEGSISTLTIQRTEQRDSAMYRCASSFSGGKAGANVLTFGAGSRLTVL.